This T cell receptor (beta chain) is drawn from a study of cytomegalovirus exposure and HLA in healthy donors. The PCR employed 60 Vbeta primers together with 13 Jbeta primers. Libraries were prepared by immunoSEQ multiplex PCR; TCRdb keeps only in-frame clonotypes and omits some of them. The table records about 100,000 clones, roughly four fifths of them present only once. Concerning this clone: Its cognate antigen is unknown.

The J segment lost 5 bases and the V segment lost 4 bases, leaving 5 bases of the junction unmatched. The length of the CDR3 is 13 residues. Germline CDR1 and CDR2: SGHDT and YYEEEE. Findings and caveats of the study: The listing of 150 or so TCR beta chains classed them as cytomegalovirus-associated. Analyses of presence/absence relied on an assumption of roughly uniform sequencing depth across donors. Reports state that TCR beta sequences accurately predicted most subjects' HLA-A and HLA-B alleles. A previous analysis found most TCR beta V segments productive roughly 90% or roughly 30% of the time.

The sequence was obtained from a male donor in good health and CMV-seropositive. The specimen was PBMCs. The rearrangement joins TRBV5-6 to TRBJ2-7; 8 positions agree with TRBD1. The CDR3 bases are TGTGCCAGCAGCGGCCACAGGGGGGACGAGCAGTACTTC. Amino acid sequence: CASSGHRGDEQYF.